This T cell receptor (beta chain) came from a study of blood T cell repertoires in COVID-19. Study background: There were acute and convalescent COVID-19 samples, and they came from the United States, Italy and Spain. The analysed material was cDNA or gDNA that came from T cells, B-cell-depleted T cells, or PBMCs.

In the authors' methods: Reference gene primer amplification in the assay estimated nucleated cell counts. This table comes from immunoSEQ multiplex PCR, and its TCRdb copy is limited to in-frame clones, with some not included. Clonal size and the V and J genes are those of that table, whereas D and trimming came from the DNA. The sample records fewer than 250,000 clones, about 88% being singletons. V was clipped by 4 bases and J by 11 bases, with 12 bases between them. The CDR3 consists of 12 residues. CDR1 and CDR2 (germline): SGHKS, YYEKEE (reference sequence). The source is a young man with acute or convalescent COVID-19. The rearrangement joins TRBV5-5 to TRBJ1-4; no definite D call. Source material: peripheral blood. CDR3 in DNA: TGTGCCAGCAGCCTGCTTGGAGGTAAACTGTTTTTT. This codes for CASSLLGGKLFF.